The 15 T cell receptor beta chains listed next were all sequenced from one sample in a study of blood T cell repertoires in COVID-19. The method was immunoSEQ multiplex PCR; TCRdb's version includes in-frame clones alone and lacks a portion of them. The sample gives fewer than 200,000 clones, about three quarters of which show up once; about 8.3% is in the top ten. The sample consisted of peripheral blood. These receptors came from a man aged 60 to 75 with acute or convalescent COVID-19.

The chain couples TRBV5-4 to TRBJ1-2; D remains unclear. CDR3 length equals 17 residues. CDR1 and CDR2 from the germline V gene are SGHNT and YYREEE (reference sequence). Trimming pared 0 bases from V and 5 bases from J, leaving 20 bases between. DNA of the CDR3: TGTGCCAGCAGCTTGGTTCAGGATTCCGCCCAGCTTTATGGCTACACCTTC. Translated: CASSLVQDSAQLYGYTF. Full variable domain (outside the CDR3, taken from reference TRBV5-4 and TRBJ1-2): ETGVTQSPTHLIKTRGQQVTLRCSSQSGHNTVSWYQQALGQGPQFIFQYYREEENGRGNFPPRFSGLQFPNYSSELNVNALELDDSALYLCASSLVQDSAQLYGYTFGSGTRLTVV.

V and J are TRBV29-1 and TRBJ2-2; no clear D gene. The germline V gene encodes CDR1 SQVTM and CDR2 ANQGSEA. The CDR3 has 14 residues. The CDR3 nucleotides are TGCAGTGTTAGTTATTGGGCCGACACCGGGGAGCTGTTTTTT. This gives the protein CSVSYWADTGELFF.

The CDR3 nucleotides read TGCGCCAGCAGCCAAGATCGCCAGGGATCTGGAAACACCATATATTTT. As protein: CASSQDRQGSGNTIYF. This sequence joins TRBV4-3 and TRBJ1-3, with a weak D call TRBD1 (5 bases). In germline, CDR1 is LGHNA, CDR2 YSLEER. CDR3 length equals 16 residues. The V end lost 0 bases, the J end lost 1 base, and 10 bases lay between the germline ends.

J is TRBJ2-7 and V is TRBV5-6; a possible D gene is TRBD1 (5 bases). Trimming took off 0 bases at V and 4 bases at J, with 8 bases between the two ends. CDR3 length: 13 amino acids. From germline, CDR1 is SGHDT and CDR2 YYEEEE. In nucleotides, the CDR3 is TGTGCCAGCAGCTTGGGACAGATATACGAGCAGTACTTC. Its protein product is CASSLGQIYEQYF.

This clone was counted a single time. The rearrangement links TRBV11-3 to TRBJ1-5; TRBD1 matches 8 bases. V dropped 1 base and J dropped 4; count of bases not matched to a gene: 12. The CDR3 is 18 amino acids. Germline CDR1 and CDR2: SGHNT and YENEEA. CDR3 region: CASSLVPQGAVCNQPQHF. In nucleotides, the CDR3 is TGTGCCAGCAGCTTAGTACCCCAGGGGGCGGTATGTAATCAGCCCCAGCATTTT. Variable domain in full (rest from reference TRBV11-3 and TRBJ1-5): EAGVVQSPRYKIIEKKQPVAFWCNPISGHNTLYWYLQNLGQGPELLIRYENEEAVDDSQLPKDRFSAERLKGVDSTLKIQPAELGDSAVYLCASSLVPQGAVCNQPQHFGDGTRLSIL.

There are a few counts of this clone. The CDR3 coding sequence is TGTGCCAGCAGTAGTACAGGTTTATCTAATGAAAAACTGTTTTTT. This gives the protein CASSSTGLSNEKLFF. This chain joins TRBV2 and TRBJ1-4, with D tentatively TRBD1 (5 bases). The CDR3 is 15 residues long. Germline V lookup: CDR1 SNHLY, CDR2 FYNNEI. Trimming removed 5 bases at V and 3 bases at J, with 13 bases between.

This clone was seen a handful of times. This chain connects TRBV6-5 to TRBJ2-3; weak D call: TRBD1 (6 bases). Germline lookup yields CDR1 MNHEY and CDR2 SVGAGI. The CDR3 contains 14 residues. Deletions cut 6 bases from V and 2 bases from J, with 12 bases between. The CDR3 DNA follows: TGTGCCAGCAGAAGCCGGGACATCACAGATACGCAGTATTTT. This encodes CASRSRDITDTQYF.

The CDR3 nucleotides read TGTGCCAGCTCACCACCGAACAGGGGCCCCCGGGGCGGGGAGCTGTTTTTT. It specifies CASSPPNRGPRGGELFF. The chain combines TRBV18 with TRBJ2-2, with 7 bases lining up with TRBD1. Trimming removed 0 bases from V and 7 bases from J; junction bases left unmatched: 11. The CDR3 consists of 17 residues. Germline-derived CDR1 and CDR2 are KGHSH and LQKENI.

The chain joins TRBV6-1 to TRBJ2-7, with 12 bases lining up with TRBD1. CDR3 length: 15 amino acids. J gave up 6 bases and V 2 bases, and 5 bases lay outside the gene matches. The germline gives CDR1 MNHNS, CDR2 SASEGT. The CDR3 sequence: CASSEQGTGGSEQYF. CDR3 DNA: TGTGCCAGCAGTGAACAGGGGACAGGGGGCAGCGAGCAGTACTTC.

The chain joins TRBV7-8 to TRBJ1-5; 11 bases fit TRBD1. Germline-derived CDR1 and CDR2 are SGHVS and FQNEAQ. Losses at the gene ends were 5 bases for V and 1 base for J; bases not matched to a gene: 4. This CDR3 has 16 amino acids. CDR3 residues: CASSGGTGGSNQPQHF. CDR3 DNA: TGTGCCAGCAGCGGGGGGACAGGGGGAAGCAATCAGCCCCAGCATTTT.

The V call is TRBV7-2, the J call TRBJ2-3; TRBD2 matches at 9 bases. CDR3 length: 15 residues. J gave up 3 bases and V 5 bases, and 6 bases lay outside the gene matches. Germline CDR1 and CDR2: SGHTA and FQGNSA. This CDR3 is CASSPSAGGTDTQYF. The CDR3 region has the DNA TGTGCCAGCAGCCCCTCGGCGGGGGGGACAGATACGCAGTATTTT.

CDR3 in DNA: TGTGCCAGCAGACGGGAGCAGACCCAGTACTTC. Its protein is CASRREQTQYF. V usage is TRBV6-5 and J usage is TRBJ2-5, with a tentative D call TRBD2 (6 bases). Trimming took 6 bases from V and 6 from J, leaving 8 bases between them. There are 11 residues in the CDR3. The germline gives CDR1 MNHEY, CDR2 SVGAGI.

This chain uses TRBV7-8 with TRBJ2-7; perhaps TRBD2 as D (6 bases). The germline V gene encodes CDR1 SGHVS and CDR2 FQNEAQ. V lost 1 base to trimming and J lost 0 bases, with 16 bases between them. The CDR3 totals 17 residues. The CDR3 sequence is CASSLVGRGRSSYEQYF. The CDR3, as DNA: TGTGCCAGCAGCTTAGTAGGGCGGGGACGGAGCTCCTACGAGCAGTACTTC.

There are a few counts of this clone. The CDR3 DNA is TGTGCCAGCAGCTCGGCTAGCGGGTACAATGAGCAGTTCTTC. Translating gives CASSSASGYNEQFF. This chain links TRBV7-3 with TRBJ2-1, with 8 positions matching TRBD2. The V segment lost 4 bases and the J segment 4 bases; nucleotides outside the gene matches: 3. The CDR3 has 14 residues. CDR1 is SGHTA and CDR2 is FQGTGA in the germline V gene.

The chain has TRBV5-6 and TRBJ2-5, with D maybe TRBD2 (5 bases). This CDR3 region has 15 residues. Trimming cost V 4 bases and J 4 bases, with 17 bases left between them. Germline V gene data show CDR1 as SGHDT and CDR2 as YYEEEE. This CDR3 reads CASSGLEGAGETQYF. The CDR3 DNA reads TGTGCCAGCAGCGGGCTTGAAGGCGCGGGAGAGACCCAGTACTTC.